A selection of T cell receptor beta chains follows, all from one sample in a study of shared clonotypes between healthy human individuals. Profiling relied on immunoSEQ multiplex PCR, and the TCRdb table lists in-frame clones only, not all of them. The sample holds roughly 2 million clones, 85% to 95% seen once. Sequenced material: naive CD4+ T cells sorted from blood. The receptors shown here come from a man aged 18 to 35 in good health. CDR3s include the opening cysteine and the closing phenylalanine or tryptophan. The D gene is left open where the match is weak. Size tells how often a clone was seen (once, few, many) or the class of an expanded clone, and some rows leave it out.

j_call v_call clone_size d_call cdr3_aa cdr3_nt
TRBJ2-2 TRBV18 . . CASSPGLDTGELFF TGTGCCAGCTCACCAGGGTTGGACACCGGGGAGCTGTTTTTT
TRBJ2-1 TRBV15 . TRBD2 CATSPITSAAYNEQFF TGTGCCACCAGTCCCATTACTAGCGCGGCCTACAATGAGCAGTTCTTC
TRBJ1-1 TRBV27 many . CASSLSQGNMNTEAFF TGTGCCAGCAGTTTGTCGCAGGGGAACATGAACACTGAAGCTTTCTTT
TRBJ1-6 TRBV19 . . CASSMGEGALHF TGTGCCAGTAGTATGGGGGAAGGGGCCCTCCACTTT
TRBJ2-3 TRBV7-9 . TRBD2 CASSLAGSGRAWRTDTQYF TGTGCCAGCAGCTTAGCAGGCAGCGGGAGGGCCTGGAGGACAGATACGCAGTATTTT
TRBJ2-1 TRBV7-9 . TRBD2 CASSTFGVAGDYNEQFF TGTGCCAGCAGCACGTTTGGTGTGGCGGGAGATTACAATGAGCAGTTCTTC
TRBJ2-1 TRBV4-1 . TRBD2 CASSQAPRTSGNNEQFF TGCGCCAGCAGCCAAGCCCCCAGGACTAGCGGCAACAATGAGCAGTTCTTC
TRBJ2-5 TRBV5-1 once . CASSLSGLLGETQYF TGCGCCAGCAGCTTGTCAGGACTCTTGGGGGAGACCCAGTACTTC
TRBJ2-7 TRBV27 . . CASRQWDKGEQYF TGTGCCAGCAGACAATGGGACAAAGGCGAGCAGTACTTC
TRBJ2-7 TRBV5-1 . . CASSLGQPAEQYF TGCGCCAGCAGCTTGGGACAGCCTGCCGAGCAGTACTTC
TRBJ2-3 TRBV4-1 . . CASSQGVTSQVDTQYF TGCGCCAGCAGCCAAGGAGTCACTAGTCAAGTAGATACGCAGTATTTT
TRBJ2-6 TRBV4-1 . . CASSQGGISGASGANVLTF TGCGCCAGCAGCCAAGGGGGGATCAGCGGTGCCTCTGGGGCCAACGTCCTGACTTTC
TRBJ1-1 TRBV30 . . CAWSPGDNTEAFF TGTGCCTGGAGCCCAGGGGACAACACTGAAGCTTTCTTT
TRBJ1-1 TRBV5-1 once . CASSFQGLNTEAFF TGCGCCAGCAGCTTCCAGGGGCTGAACACTGAAGCTTTCTTT
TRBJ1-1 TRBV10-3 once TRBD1 CAISDRAGNTEAFF TGTGCCATCAGCGACAGGGCGGGGAACACTGAAGCTTTCTTT
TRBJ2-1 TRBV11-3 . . CASSPYGRGSYNEQFF TGTGCCAGCAGCCCGTACGGGAGAGGTTCCTACAATGAGCAGTTCTTC
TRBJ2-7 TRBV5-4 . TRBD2 CASSLAGGKGLAGVFYEQYF TGTGCCAGCAGCTTGGCCGGGGGGAAGGGACTAGCGGGAGTCTTCTACGAGCAGTACTTC
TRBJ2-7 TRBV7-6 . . CASSSSAVLGDEQYF TGTGCCAGCAGCTCCTCGGCGGTATTAGGGGACGAGCAGTACTTC
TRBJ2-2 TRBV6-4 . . CASSAGLGTGELFF TGTGCCAGCAGTGCGGGGCTCGGCACCGGGGAGCTGTTTTTT
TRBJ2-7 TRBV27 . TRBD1 CASSFQRTGGEQYF TGTGCCAGCAGCTTCCAGAGAACAGGGGGCGAGCAGTACTTC
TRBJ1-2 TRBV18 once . CASSQVIQGSEGYTF TGTGCCAGCTCCCAAGTCATCCAGGGGTCGGAAGGCTACACCTTC
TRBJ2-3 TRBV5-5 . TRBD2 CASSGEGLTDTQYF TGTGCCAGCAGCGGGGAGGGGCTTACAGATACGCAGTATTTT
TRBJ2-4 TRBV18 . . CASSPGRQSNIQYF TGTGCCAGCTCACCTGGTCGCCAGAGCAACATTCAGTACTTC
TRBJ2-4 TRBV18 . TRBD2 CASSPSTGLAGREGAKNIQYF TGTGCCAGCTCACCATCCACTGGACTAGCGGGAAGAGAGGGAGCCAAAAACATTCAGTACTTC
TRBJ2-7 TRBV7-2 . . CASSLGASYEQYF TGTGCCAGCAGCTTAGGGGCCTCCTACGAGCAGTACTTC
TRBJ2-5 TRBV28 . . CASSSIGGRETQYF TGTGCCAGCAGCTCTATCGGGGGGCGGGAGACCCAGTACTTC
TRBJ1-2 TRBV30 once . CAWSGVGGPSSF TGTGCCTGGAGTGGGGTAGGGGGACCTTCCTCCTTC
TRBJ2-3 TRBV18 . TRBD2 CASSPPLAATSTDTQYF TGTGCCAGCTCACCACCTCTAGCGGCAACTAGCACAGATACGCAGTATTTT
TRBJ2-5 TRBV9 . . CASSVGFGGAQETQYF TGTGCCAGCAGCGTAGGGTTCGGGGGAGCCCAAGAGACCCAGTACTTC
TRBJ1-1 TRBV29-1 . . CSVGVNRGAKRGTEAFF TGCAGCGTTGGGGTAAATAGGGGGGCAAAAAGGGGCACTGAAGCTTTCTTT
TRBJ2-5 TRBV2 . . CASSPDWFQETQYF TGTGCCAGCAGTCCCGACTGGTTCCAAGAGACCCAGTACTTC
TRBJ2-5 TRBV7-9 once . CASSFGRGKETQYF TGTGCCAGCAGCTTCGGGCGGGGCAAAGAGACCCAGTACTTC
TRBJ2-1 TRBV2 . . CASSERQDSQFF TGTGCCAGCAGTGAACGTCAGGATTCGCAGTTCTTC
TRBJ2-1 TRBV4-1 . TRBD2 CASSRLAGGYNEQFF TGCGCCAGCAGCCGACTAGCGGGAGGTTACAATGAGCAGTTCTTC
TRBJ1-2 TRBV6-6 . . CASRRDGAYGYTF TGTGCCAGCAGACGGGACGGGGCTTATGGCTACACCTTC
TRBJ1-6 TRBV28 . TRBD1 CASSRQGYNSPLHF TGTGCCAGCAGTCGACAGGGGTATAATTCACCCCTCCACTTT
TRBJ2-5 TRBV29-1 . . CSVQGLQETQYF TGCAGCGTACAGGGCCTCCAAGAGACCCAGTACTTC
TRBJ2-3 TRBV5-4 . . CASSSRSVRTDTQYF TGTGCCAGCAGCTCCCGGAGCGTTAGGACAGATACGCAGTATTTT
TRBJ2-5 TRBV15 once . CATSRSDMGSAGTQYF TGTGCCACCAGCAGATCCGATATGGGCTCGGCCGGGACCCAGTACTTC
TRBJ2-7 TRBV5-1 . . CASSLALVGGNSYEQYF TGCGCCAGCAGCTTGGCACTGGTAGGGGGTAACTCCTACGAGCAGTACTTC
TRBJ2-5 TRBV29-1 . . CSTQQYETQYF TGCAGCACACAACAGTATGAGACCCAGTACTTC
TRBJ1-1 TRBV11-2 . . CASSFVNTEAFF TGTGCCAGCAGCTTCGTAAACACTGAAGCTTTCTTT
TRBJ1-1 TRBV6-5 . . CASSYSRVGMNTEAFF TGTGCCAGCAGTTACTCGAGGGTGGGTATGAACACTGAAGCTTTCTTT
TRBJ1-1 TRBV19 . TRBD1 CASSTGQLNTEAFF TGTGCCAGTAGTACGGGACAGCTTAACACTGAAGCTTTCTTT
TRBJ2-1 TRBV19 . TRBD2 CASSHLAGAGDEQFF TGTGCCAGTAGCCACTTAGCGGGAGCTGGCGATGAGCAGTTCTTC
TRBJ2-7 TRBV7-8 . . CASSFTGHSYEQYF TGTGCCAGCAGCTTCACAGGACACTCCTACGAGCAGTACTTC
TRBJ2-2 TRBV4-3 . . CASSQGPSTGELFF TGCGCCAGCAGCCAAGGGCCCAGCACCGGGGAGCTGTTTTTT
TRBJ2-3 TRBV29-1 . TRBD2 CSVRGLAGFISTDTQYF TGCAGCGTGAGGGGACTAGCGGGGTTTATAAGCACAGATACGCAGTATTTT
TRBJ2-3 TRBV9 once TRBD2 CASSLASGGAGTDTQYF TGTGCCAGCAGCTTGGCTAGCGGGGGGGCGGGCACAGATACGCAGTATTTT
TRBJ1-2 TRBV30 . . CAWTPSLAAYGYTF TGTGCCTGGACCCCCTCTCTGGCGGCCTATGGCTACACCTTC
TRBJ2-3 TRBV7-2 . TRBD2 CASSRSSGGKTDTQYF TGTGCCAGCAGCCGAAGCAGCGGGGGTAAAACAGATACGCAGTATTTT
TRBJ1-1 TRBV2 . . CASSGSGVWEAFF TGTGCCAGCAGTGGTAGTGGTGTATGGGAAGCTTTCTTT
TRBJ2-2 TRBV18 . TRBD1 CASSTQGEGTGELFF TGTGCCAGCTCAACGCAGGGGGAAGGCACCGGGGAGCTGTTTTTT
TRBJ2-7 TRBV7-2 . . CASSLDRGYEQYF TGTGCCAGCAGCTTAGATCGGGGTTACGAGCAGTACTTC
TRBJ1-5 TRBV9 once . CASSVGGSDSNQPQHF TGTGCCAGCAGCGTAGGGGGCAGCGATAGCAATCAGCCCCAGCATTTT
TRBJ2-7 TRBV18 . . CASSSGVPDEQYF TGTGCCAGCTCATCAGGAGTTCCGGACGAGCAGTACTTC
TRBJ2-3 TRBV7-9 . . CASSSFQGTDTQYF TGTGCCAGCAGCTCCTTCCAGGGCACAGATACGCAGTATTTT